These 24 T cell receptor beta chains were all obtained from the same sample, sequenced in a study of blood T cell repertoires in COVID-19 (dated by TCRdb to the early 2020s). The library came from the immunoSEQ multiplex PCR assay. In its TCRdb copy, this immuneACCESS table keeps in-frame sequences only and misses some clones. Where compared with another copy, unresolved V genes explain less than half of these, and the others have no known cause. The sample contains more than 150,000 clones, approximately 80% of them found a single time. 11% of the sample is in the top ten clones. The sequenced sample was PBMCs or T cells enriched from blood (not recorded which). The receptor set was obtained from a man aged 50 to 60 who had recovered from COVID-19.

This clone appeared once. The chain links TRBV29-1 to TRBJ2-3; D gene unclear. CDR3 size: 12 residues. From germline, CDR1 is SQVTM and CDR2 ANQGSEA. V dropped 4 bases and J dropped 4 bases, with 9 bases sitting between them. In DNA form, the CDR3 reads TGCAGCGTTGCTCCTATGGCAGATACGCAGTATTTT. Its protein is CSVAPMADTQYF.

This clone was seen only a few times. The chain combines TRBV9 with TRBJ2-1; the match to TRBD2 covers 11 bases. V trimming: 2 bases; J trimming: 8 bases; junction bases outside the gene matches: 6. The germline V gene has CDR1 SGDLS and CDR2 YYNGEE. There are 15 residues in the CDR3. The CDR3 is CASSVSGGASDEQFF. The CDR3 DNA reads TGTGCCAGCAGCGTTAGCGGGGGGGCCAGTGATGAGCAGTTCTTC.

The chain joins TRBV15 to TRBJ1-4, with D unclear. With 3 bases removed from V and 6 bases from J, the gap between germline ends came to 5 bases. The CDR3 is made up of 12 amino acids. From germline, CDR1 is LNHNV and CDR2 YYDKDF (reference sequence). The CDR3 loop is CATSRSDEKLFF. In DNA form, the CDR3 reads TGTGCCACCAGCAGGTCGGATGAAAAACTGTTTTTT.

The CDR3 protein is CASSYAAAQETQYF. As DNA, the CDR3 is TGTGCCAGCAGTTACGCGGCGGCCCAAGAGACCCAGTACTTC. The V gene is TRBV28, the J gene TRBJ2-5, with D uncertain. CDR1 MDHEN and CDR2 SYDVKM come from the germline V gene. This CDR3 has 14 amino acids. The germline V and J ends were trimmed by 4 bases and 1 base, with 10 bases remaining between them.

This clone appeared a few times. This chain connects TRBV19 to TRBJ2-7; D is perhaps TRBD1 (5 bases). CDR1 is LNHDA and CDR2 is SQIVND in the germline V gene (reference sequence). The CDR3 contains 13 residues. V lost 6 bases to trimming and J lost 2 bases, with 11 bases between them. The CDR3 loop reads CASSSGLTYEQYF. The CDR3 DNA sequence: TGTGCCAGTAGCTCAGGGTTGACCTACGAGCAGTACTTC.

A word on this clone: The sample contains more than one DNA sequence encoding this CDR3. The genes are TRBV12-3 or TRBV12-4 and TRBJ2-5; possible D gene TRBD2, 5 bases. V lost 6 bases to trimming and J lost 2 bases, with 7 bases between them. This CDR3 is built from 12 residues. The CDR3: CASSTRQETQYF. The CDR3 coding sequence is TGTGCCAGCAGCACTAGGCAAGAGACCCAGTACTTC.

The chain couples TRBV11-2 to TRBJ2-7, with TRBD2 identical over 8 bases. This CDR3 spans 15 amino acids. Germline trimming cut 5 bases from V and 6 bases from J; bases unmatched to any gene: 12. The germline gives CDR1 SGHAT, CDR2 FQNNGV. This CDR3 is CASSLMAGGLGEQYF. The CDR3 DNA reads TGTGCCAGCAGCCTGATGGCGGGAGGACTAGGCGAGCAGTACTTC.

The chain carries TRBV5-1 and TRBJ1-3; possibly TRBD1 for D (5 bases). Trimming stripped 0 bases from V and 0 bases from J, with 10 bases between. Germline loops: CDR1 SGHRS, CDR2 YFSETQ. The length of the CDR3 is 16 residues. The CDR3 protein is CASSLAGHFSGNTIYF. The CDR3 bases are TGCGCCAGCAGCTTGGCCGGACACTTCTCTGGAAACACCATATATTTT.

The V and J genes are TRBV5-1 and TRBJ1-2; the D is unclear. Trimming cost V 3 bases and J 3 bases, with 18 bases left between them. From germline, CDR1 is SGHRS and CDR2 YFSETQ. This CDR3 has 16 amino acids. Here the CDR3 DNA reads TGCGCCAGCAGCTCGGGAAGTGTTGGGGAGGACTATGGCTACACCTTC. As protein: CASSSGSVGEDYGYTF.

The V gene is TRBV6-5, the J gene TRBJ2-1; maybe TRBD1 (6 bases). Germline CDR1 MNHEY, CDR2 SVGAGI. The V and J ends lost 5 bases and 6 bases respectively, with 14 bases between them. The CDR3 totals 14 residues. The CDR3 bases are TGTGCCAGCAGTCCCACAGGGCCGTTCAATGAGCAGTTCTTC. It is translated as CASSPTGPFNEQFF.

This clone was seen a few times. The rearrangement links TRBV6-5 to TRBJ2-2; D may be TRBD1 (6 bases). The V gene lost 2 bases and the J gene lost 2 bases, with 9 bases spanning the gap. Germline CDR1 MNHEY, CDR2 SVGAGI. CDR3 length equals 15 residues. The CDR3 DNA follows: TGTGCCAGCAGTTACCAGACAGGTAACACCGGGGAGCTGTTTTTT. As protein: CASSYQTGNTGELFF.

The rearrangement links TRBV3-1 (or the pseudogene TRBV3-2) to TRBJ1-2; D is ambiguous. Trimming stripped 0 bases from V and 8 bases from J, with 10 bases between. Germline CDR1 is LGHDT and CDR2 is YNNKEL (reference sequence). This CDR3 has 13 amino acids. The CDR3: CASSQEPVSGYTF. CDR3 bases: TGTGCCAGCAGCCAAGAGCCGGTTTCGGGCTACACCTTC.

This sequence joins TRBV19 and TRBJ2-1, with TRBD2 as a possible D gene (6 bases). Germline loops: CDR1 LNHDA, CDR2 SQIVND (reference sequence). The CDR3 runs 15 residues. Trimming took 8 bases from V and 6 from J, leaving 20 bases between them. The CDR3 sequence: CASRLGVAASNEQFF. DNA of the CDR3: TGTGCCAGTCGACTAGGGGTAGCGGCCTCCAATGAGCAGTTCTTC. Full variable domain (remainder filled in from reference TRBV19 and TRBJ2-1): DGGITQSPKYLFRKEGQNVTLSCEQNLNHDAMYWYRQDPGQGLRLIYYSQIVNDFQKGDIAEGYSVSREKKESFPLTVTSAQKNPTAFYLCASRLGVAASNEQFFGPGTRLTVL.

The CDR3 loop is CASSSYAGGNTEAFF. CDR3 DNA: TGTGCCAGCAGCTCGTACGCAGGGGGGAACACTGAAGCTTTCTTT. This chain links TRBV5-6 with TRBJ1-1; 7 nucleotides line up with TRBD1. Germline V CDR1 and CDR2: SGHDT, YYEEEE. The CDR3 has 15 amino acids. V shed 3 bases, J shed 1 base, and the junction held 6 bases outside the gene matches.

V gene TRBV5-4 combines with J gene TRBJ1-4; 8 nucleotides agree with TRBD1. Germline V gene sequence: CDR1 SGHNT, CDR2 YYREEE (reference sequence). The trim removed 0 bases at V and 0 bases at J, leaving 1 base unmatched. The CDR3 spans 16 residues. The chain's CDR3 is CASSLGGQATNEKLFF. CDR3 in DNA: TGTGCCAGCAGCTTGGGGGGACAGGCAACTAATGAAAAACTGTTTTTT.

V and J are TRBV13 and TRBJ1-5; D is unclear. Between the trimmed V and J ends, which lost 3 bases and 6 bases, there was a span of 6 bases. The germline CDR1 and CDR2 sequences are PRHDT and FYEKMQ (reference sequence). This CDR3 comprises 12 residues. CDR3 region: CASSFLGQPQHF. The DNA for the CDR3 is TGTGCCAGCAGCTTTCTCGGTCAGCCCCAGCATTTT.

CDR3: CASSDGTDTQYF. The DNA of the CDR3 is TGCGCCAGCAGTGACGGGACAGATACGCAGTATTTT. This rearrangement joins TRBV10-1 to TRBJ2-3; D gene unclear. Trimming stripped 3 bases from V and 3 bases from J, with 4 bases between. This CDR3 has 12 residues. Germline V gene data show CDR1 as WNHNN and CDR2 as SYGVQD (reference sequence).

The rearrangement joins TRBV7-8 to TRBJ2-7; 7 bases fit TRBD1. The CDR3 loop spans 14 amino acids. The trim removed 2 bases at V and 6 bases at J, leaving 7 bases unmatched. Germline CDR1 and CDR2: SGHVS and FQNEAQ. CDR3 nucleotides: TGTGCCAGCAGCTTATATCAGGGGGAAGTCGAGCAGTACTTC. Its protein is CASSLYQGEVEQYF.

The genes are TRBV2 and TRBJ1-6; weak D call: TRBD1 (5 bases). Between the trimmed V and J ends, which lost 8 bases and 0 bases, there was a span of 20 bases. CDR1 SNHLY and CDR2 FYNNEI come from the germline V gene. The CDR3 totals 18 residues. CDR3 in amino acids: CASGDPGDPSSYNSPLHF. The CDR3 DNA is TGTGCCAGCGGGGACCCGGGGGACCCCAGCTCCTATAATTCACCCCTCCACTTT.

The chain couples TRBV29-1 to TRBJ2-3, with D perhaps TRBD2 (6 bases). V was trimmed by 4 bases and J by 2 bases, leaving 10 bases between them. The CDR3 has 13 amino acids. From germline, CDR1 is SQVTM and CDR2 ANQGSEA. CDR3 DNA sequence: TGCAGCGTTGCTGGGGGGTCCACAGATACGCAGTATTTT. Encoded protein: CSVAGGSTDTQYF.

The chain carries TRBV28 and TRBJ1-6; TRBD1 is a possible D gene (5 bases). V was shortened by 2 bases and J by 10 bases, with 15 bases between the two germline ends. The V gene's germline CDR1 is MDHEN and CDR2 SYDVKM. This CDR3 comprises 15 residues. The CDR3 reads CASSLTAGGDSPLHF. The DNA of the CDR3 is TGTGCCAGCAGTTTAACGGCCGGGGGGGACTCACCCCTCCACTTT.

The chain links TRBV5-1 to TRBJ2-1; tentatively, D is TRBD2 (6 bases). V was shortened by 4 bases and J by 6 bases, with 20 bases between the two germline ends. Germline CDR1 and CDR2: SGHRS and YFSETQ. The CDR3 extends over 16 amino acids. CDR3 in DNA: TGCGCCAGCAGCCTGATTAGCGGCCTGGGGCCCAATGAGCAGTTCTTC. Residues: CASSLISGLGPNEQFF.

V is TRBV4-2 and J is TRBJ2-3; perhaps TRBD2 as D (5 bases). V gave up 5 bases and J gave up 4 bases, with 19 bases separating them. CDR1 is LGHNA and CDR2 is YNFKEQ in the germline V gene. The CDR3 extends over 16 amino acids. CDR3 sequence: CASSAREPLDADTQYF. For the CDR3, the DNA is TGTGCCAGCAGCGCCCGGGAACCCCTCGACGCAGATACGCAGTATTTT.

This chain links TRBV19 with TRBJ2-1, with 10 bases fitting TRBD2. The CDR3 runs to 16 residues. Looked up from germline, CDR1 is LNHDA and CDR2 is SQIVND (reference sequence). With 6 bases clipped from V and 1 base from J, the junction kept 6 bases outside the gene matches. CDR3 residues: CASRRTSGNSYNEQFF. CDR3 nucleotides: TGTGCCAGTAGGAGGACTAGCGGAAATTCCTACAATGAGCAGTTCTTC.